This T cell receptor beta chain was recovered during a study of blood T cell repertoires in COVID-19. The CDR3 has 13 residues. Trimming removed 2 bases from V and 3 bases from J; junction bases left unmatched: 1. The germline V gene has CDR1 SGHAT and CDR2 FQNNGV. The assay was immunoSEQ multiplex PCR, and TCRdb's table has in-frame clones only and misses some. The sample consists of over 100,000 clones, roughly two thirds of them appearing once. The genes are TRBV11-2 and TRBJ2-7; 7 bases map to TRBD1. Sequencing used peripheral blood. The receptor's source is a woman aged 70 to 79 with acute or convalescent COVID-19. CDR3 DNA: TGTGCCAGCAGCTTAACAGGGGACTACGAGCAGTACTTC. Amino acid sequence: CASSLTGDYEQYF. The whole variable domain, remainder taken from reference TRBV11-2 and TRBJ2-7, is EAGVAQSPRYKIIEKRQSVAFWCNPISGHATLYWYQQILGQGPKLLIQFQNNGVVDDSQLPKDRFSAERLKGVDSTLKIQPAKLEDSAVYLCASSLTGDYEQYFGPGTRLTVT.